This paragraph reports one T cell receptor beta chain. V lost 1 base and J lost 5, with 8 bases in between. The CDR3 contains 13 residues. From germline, CDR1 is LNHNV and CDR2 YYDKDF (reference sequence). This sample is drawn from a study of blood T cell repertoires in COVID-19. Study at large: Nucleic acid was either cDNA or gDNA, and it came from T cells, B-cell-depleted T cells, or PBMCs.

The protocol was immunoSEQ multiplex PCR, while the TCRdb copy is restricted to in-frame clones and leaves out a portion. The sample shows roughly 120,000 clones, 80% to 85% of them seen only once. The chain carries TRBV15 and TRBJ1-1; perhaps TRBD1 as D (5 bases). The TCR comes from a man between 65 and 80 years old with acute or convalescent COVID-19. What was sequenced was peripheral blood. CDR3 DNA sequence: TGTGCCACCAGCAGAGTGGAGGGGACTGAAGCTTTCTTT. Translating gives CATSRVEGTEAFF.